This paragraph covers one T cell receptor beta chain sequence. Antigen: not known. The V gene lost 2 bases and the J gene lost 3 bases, with 10 bases spanning the gap. CDR3 length: 14 amino acids. Germline V gene lookup returns CDR1 KGHSH and CDR2 LQKENI. This sample is drawn from a study of neoadjuvant nivolumab and ipilimumab in lung cancer. Study-level findings and limits: From pretherapy to surgery, tumor richness and clonality rose with dual therapy.

This table comes from immunoSEQ multiplex PCR, and its TCRdb copy is limited to in-frame clones, with some not included. The sample lists over 3,000 clones; 88% were seen once. This sequence joins TRBV18 and TRBJ1-2; no clear D gene. This TCR was sampled from an adult with non-small cell lung cancer. The sample was tumor tissue, taken after neoadjuvant nivolumab, alone or with ipilimumab, at or shortly before surgery. The CDR3 reads CASSPRLYHYGYTF. CDR3 nucleotide sequence: TGTGCCAGCTCACCAAGGTTATATCACTATGGCTACACCTTC.